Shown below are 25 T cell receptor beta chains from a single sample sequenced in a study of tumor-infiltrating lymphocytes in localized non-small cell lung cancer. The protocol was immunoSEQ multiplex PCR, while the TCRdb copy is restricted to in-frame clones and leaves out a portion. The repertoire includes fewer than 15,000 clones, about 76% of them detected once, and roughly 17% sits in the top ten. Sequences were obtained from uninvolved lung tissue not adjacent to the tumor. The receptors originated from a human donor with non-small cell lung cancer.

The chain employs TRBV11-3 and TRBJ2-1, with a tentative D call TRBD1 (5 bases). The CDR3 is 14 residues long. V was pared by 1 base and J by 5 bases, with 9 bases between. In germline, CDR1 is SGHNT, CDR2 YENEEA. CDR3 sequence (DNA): TGTGCCAGCAGCTTAGGGGCCAGGGACAATGAGCAGTTCTTC. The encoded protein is CASSLGARDNEQFF.

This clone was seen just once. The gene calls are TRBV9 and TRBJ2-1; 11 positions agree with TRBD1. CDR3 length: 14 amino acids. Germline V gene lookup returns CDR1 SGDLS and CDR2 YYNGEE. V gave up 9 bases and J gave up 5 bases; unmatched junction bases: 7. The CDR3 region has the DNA TGTGCCACCTCCGCGGGACAGGGGGACAATGAGCAGTTCTTC. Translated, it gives CATSAGQGDNEQFF.

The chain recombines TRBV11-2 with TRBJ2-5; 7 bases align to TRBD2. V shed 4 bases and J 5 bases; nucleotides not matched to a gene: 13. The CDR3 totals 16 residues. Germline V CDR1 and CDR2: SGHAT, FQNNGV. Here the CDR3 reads CASSSSPGAGTETQYF. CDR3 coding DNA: TGTGCCAGCAGCTCCTCTCCTGGAGCGGGGACGGAGACCCAGTACTTC.

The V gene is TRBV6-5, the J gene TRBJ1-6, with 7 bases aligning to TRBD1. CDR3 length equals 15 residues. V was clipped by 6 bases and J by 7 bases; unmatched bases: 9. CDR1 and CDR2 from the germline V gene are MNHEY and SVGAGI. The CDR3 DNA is TGTGCCAGCAGGATTAACCGGGACAGCAATTCACCCCTCCACTTT. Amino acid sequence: CASRINRDSNSPLHF.

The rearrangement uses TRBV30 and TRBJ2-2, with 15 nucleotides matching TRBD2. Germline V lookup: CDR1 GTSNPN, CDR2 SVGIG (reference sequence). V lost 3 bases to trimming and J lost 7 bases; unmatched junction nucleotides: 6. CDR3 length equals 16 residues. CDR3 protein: CAWSGLAGGIGGELFF. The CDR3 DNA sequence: TGTGCCTGGAGCGGACTAGCGGGAGGGATTGGCGGGGAGCTGTTTTTT. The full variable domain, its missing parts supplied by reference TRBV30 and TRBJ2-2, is SQTIHQWPATLVQPVGSPLSLECTVEGTSNPNLYWYRQAAGRGLQLLFYSVGIGQISSEVPQNLSASRPQDRQFILSSKKLLLSDSGFYLCAWSGLAGGIGGELFFGEGSRLTVL.

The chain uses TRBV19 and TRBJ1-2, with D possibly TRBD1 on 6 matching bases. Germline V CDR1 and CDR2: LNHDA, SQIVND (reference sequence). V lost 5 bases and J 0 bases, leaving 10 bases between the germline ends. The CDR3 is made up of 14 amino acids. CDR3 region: CASSLQGSNYGYTF. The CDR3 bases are TGTGCCAGTAGTCTCCAGGGGTCTAACTATGGCTACACCTTC. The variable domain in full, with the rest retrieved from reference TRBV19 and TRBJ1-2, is DGGITQSPKYLFRKEGQNVTLSCEQNLNHDAMYWYRQDPGQGLRLIYYSQIVNDFQKGDIAEGYSVSREKKESFPLTVTSAQKNPTAFYLCASSLQGSNYGYTFGSGTRLTVV.

The CDR3 DNA reads as TGTGCCAGCAGTGACATGGGCGGGAGATACTACAATGAGCAGTTCTTC. This sequence encodes CASSDMGGRYYNEQFF. The genes are TRBV2 and TRBJ2-1, with TRBD2 identical over 7 bases. V dropped 3 bases and J dropped 3; count of bases not matched to a gene: 8. Germline loops: CDR1 SNHLY, CDR2 FYNNEI. This CDR3 has 16 amino acids.

CDR3 residues: CSAQRTVETEQYF. The CDR3 nucleotides are TGCAGCGCCCAGCGGACAGTAGAAACCGAGCAGTACTTC. V gene TRBV29-1 combines with J gene TRBJ2-7; the D gene is possibly TRBD1 (6 bases). The germline V and J ends were trimmed by 7 bases and 6 bases, with 19 bases remaining between them. This CDR3 spans 13 amino acids. Germline values: CDR1 SQVTM, CDR2 ANQGSEA.

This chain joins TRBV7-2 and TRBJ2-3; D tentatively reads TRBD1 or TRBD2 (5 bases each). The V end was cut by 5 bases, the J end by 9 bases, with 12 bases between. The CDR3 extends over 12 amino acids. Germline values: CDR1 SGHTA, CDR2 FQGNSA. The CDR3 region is CASSHRGATQYF. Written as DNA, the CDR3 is TGTGCCAGCAGCCATCGAGGGGCCACGCAGTATTTT.

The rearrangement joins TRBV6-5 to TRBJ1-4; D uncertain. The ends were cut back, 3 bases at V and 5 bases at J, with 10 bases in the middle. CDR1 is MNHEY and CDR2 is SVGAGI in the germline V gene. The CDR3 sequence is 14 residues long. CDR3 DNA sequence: TGTGCCAGCAGTTATTCGGACTTAAATGAAAAACTGTTTTTT. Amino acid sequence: CASSYSDLNEKLFF.

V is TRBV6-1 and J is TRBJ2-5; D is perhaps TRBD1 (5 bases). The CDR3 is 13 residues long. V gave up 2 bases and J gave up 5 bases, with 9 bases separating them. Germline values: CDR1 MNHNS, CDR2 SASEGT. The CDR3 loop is CASSERGPETQYF. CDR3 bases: TGTGCCAGCAGTGAAAGGGGCCCGGAGACCCAGTACTTC.

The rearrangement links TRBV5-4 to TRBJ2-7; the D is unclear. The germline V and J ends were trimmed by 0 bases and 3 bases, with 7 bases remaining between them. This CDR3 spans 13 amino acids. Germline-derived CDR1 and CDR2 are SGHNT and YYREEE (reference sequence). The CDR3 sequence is CASSLGANYEQYF. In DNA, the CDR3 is TGTGCCAGCAGCTTGGGGGCAAACTACGAGCAGTACTTC.

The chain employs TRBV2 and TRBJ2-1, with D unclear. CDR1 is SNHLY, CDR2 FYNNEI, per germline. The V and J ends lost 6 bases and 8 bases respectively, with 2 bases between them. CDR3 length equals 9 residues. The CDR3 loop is CASRHEQFF. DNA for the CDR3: TGTGCCAGCAGACATGAGCAGTTCTTC.

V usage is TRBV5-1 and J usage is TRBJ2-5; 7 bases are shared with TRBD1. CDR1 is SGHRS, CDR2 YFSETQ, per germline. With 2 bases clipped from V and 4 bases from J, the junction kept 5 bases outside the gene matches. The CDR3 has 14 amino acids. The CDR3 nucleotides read TGCGCCAGCAGCTTCGGGACAGCCCGAGAGACCCAGTACTTC. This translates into CASSFGTARETQYF.

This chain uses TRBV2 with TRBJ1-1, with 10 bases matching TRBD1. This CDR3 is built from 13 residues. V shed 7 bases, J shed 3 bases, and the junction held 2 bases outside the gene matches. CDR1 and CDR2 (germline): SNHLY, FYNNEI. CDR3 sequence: CASIGQGDTEAFF. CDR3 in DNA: TGTGCCAGCATAGGACAGGGGGACACTGAAGCTTTCTTT.

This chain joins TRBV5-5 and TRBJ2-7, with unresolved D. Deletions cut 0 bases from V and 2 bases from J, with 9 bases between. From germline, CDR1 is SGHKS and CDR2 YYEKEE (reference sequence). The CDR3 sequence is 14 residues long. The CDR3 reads CASSLVPGAYEQYF. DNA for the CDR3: TGTGCCAGCAGCTTGGTGCCAGGCGCCTACGAGCAGTACTTC.

The CDR3 region has the DNA TGTGCCTGGAGTCGCCAGGTTACCGGGGAGCTGTTTTTT. This sequence encodes CAWSRQVTGELFF. The chain couples TRBV30 to TRBJ2-2; no firm D call. Trimming removed 2 bases from V and 5 bases from J, with 9 bases in between. Per germline, CDR1 GTSNPN and CDR2 SVGIG (reference sequence). The CDR3 spans 13 residues. Based on the CDR3 plus reference TRBV30 and TRBJ2-2, the full variable domain is SQTIHQWPATLVQPVGSPLSLECTVEGTSNPNLYWYRQAAGRGLQLLFYSVGIGQISSEVPQNLSASRPQDRQFILSSKKLLLSDSGFYLCAWSRQVTGELFFGEGSRLTVL.

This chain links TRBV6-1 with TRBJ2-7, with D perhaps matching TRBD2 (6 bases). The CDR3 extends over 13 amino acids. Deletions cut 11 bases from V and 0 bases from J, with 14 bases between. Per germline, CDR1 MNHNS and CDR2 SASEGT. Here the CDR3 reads CAVGRKSSYEQYF. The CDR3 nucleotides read TGTGCCGTCGGGAGAAAAAGCTCCTACGAGCAGTACTTC.

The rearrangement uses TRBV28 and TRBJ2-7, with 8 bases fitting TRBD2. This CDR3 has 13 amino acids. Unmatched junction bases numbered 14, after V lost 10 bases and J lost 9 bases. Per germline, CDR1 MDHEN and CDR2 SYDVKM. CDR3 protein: CATKFPTSGVQYF. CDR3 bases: TGTGCCACCAAATTTCCAACTAGCGGTGTGCAGTACTTC.

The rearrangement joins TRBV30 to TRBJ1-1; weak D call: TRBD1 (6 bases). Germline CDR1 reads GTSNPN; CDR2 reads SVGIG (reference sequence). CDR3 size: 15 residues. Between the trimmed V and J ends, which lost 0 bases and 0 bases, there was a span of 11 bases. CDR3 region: CAWSVAGVMNTEAFF. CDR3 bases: TGTGCCTGGAGTGTCGCAGGGGTAATGAACACTGAAGCTTTCTTT.

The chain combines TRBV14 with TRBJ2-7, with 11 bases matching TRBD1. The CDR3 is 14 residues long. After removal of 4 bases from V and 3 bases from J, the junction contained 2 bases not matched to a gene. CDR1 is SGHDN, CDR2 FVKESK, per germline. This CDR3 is CASSRTGGGYEQYF. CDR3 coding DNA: TGTGCCAGCAGCCGGACAGGGGGCGGCTACGAGCAGTACTTC.

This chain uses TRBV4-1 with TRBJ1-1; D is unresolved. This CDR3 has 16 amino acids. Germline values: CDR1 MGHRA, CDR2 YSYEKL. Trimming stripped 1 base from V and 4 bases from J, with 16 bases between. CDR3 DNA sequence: TGCGCCAGCAGCCAAGCAATCGGGGAAAAACTCACTGAAGCTTTCTTT. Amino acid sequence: CASSQAIGEKLTEAFF.

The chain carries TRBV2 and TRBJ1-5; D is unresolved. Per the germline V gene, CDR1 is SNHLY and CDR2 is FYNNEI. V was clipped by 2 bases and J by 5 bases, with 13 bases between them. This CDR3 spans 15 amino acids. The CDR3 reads CASSEMSPRDQPQHF. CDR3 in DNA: TGTGCCAGCAGTGAAATGTCCCCGAGGGATCAGCCCCAGCATTTT.

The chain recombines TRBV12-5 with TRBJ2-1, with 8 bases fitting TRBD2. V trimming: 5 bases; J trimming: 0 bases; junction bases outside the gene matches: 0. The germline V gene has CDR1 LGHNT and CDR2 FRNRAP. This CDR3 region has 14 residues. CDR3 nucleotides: TGTGCTAGTGGTCTAGCGGGCTCCTACAATGAGCAGTTCTTC. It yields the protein CASGLAGSYNEQFF.

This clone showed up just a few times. The CDR3 sequence is CATRDSSSYEQYF. The CDR3, as DNA: TGTGCCACCAGGGACAGCAGCTCCTACGAGCAGTACTTC. V is TRBV6-5 and J is TRBJ2-7; 7 bases map to TRBD1. The CDR3 sequence is 13 residues long. In germline, CDR1 is MNHEY, CDR2 SVGAGI. After removal of 10 bases from V and 0 bases from J, the junction contained 6 bases not matched to a gene.